These 25 T cell receptor beta chains share one sample of origin, sequenced in a study of cytomegalovirus exposure and HLA in healthy donors (dated by TCRdb to 2016 to 2017). The library was built by means of the immunoSEQ multiplex PCR assay. Not all clones reach the TCRdb copy of this immuneACCESS table, which keeps in-frame sequences only. Checked studies attribute under half of the gap to unresolved V genes and leave the rest unexplained. The sample contains some 120,000 clones, around 94% of them found a single time. The leading ten clones occupy around 1.2% of the sample. The specimen sequenced was PBMCs. These receptors all come from a woman younger than 30 in good health and CMV-seronegative.

The rearrangement uses TRBV18 and TRBJ1-6; no definite D call. The CDR3 is 16 amino acids. Trimming removed 2 bases at V and 0 bases at J, with 8 bases between. Germline assignment: CDR1 KGHSH and CDR2 LQKENI. CDR3 sequence (DNA): TGTGCCAGCTCACCAACGGGGAGCTCCTATAATTCACCCCTCCACTTT. Amino acid sequence: CASSPTGSSYNSPLHF.

The chain uses TRBV7-3 and TRBJ2-3; a weak D match, TRBD1 (6 bases). This CDR3 comprises 14 residues. Germline-derived CDR1 and CDR2 are SGHTA and FQGTGA. The ends were cut back, 3 bases at V and 2 bases at J, with 9 bases in the middle. DNA for the CDR3: TGTGCCAGCAGCTTGCAGGGGTTCACAGATACGCAGTATTTT. Protein product: CASSLQGFTDTQYF.

The sample holds many counts of this clone. The V gene is TRBV19, the J gene TRBJ2-3; 10 bases agree with TRBD1. The J segment lost 4 bases and the V segment lost 6 bases, leaving 7 bases of the junction unmatched. The V gene's germline CDR1 is LNHDA and CDR2 SQIVND (reference sequence). The CDR3 spans 15 residues. The CDR3 reads CASRAGTGDADTQYF. For the CDR3, the DNA is TGTGCCAGTAGGGCCGGGACAGGGGACGCAGATACGCAGTATTTT.

The chain is built from TRBV5-1 and TRBJ1-3; 8 bases map to TRBD1. Germline-derived CDR1 and CDR2 are SGHRS and YFSETQ. The CDR3 runs to 16 residues. V trimming: 3 bases; J trimming: 0 bases; junction bases outside the gene matches: 5. CDR3 in amino acids: CASSWGQVDSGNTIYF. The CDR3 DNA reads as TGCGCCAGCAGCTGGGGACAGGTGGACTCTGGAAACACCATATATTTT.

This chain joins TRBV18 and TRBJ1-5, with a weak D call TRBD1 (6 bases). From germline, CDR1 is KGHSH and CDR2 LQKENI. The CDR3 totals 16 residues. V was pared by 2 bases and J by 7 bases, with 18 bases between. CDR3 protein: CASSPGGSGSSQPQHF. CDR3 nucleotide sequence: TGTGCCAGCTCACCAGGGGGCAGTGGGTCGAGCCAGCCCCAGCATTTT.

This rearrangement joins TRBV18 to TRBJ2-1; tentatively, D is TRBD1 (6 bases). Germline lookup yields CDR1 KGHSH and CDR2 LQKENI. The CDR3 spans 14 residues. V was clipped by 2 bases and J by 5 bases, with 10 bases between them. CDR3 sequence: CASSPRGINNEQFF. The CDR3 DNA sequence: TGTGCCAGCTCACCAAGGGGGATAAACAATGAGCAGTTCTTC.

The chain has TRBV19 and TRBJ1-5, with 8 bases fitting TRBD1. The germline V gene has CDR1 LNHDA and CDR2 SQIVND (reference sequence). The CDR3 is 12 residues long. V dropped 5 bases and J dropped 14; count of bases not matched to a gene: 8. CDR3 region: CASSSTGGIEHF. CDR3 coding DNA: TGTGCCAGTAGTTCCACAGGGGGAATTGAGCATTTT.

V usage is TRBV2 and J usage is TRBJ2-2; D is ambiguous. Trimming stripped 4 bases from V and 5 bases from J, with 8 bases between. CDR1 and CDR2 from the germline V gene are SNHLY and FYNNEI. The CDR3 loop spans 13 amino acids. This CDR3 reads CASSVYRTGELFF. The CDR3 coding sequence is TGTGCCAGCAGTGTTTATAGAACCGGGGAGCTGTTTTTT.

This chain uses TRBV5-1 with TRBJ1-4; D may be TRBD1 (6 bases). V gave up 4 bases and J gave up 3 bases, with 19 bases separating them. In germline, CDR1 is SGHRS, CDR2 YFSETQ. This CDR3 is 17 amino acids long. The DNA of the CDR3 is TGCGCCAGCAGCGAAGGACAGCGCCGGTGGTCTAATGAAAAACTGTTTTTT. This sequence encodes CASSEGQRRWSNEKLFF.

The chain has TRBV10-3 and TRBJ2-3, with 8 bases matching TRBD1. Unmatched junction bases numbered 4, after V lost 2 bases and J lost 3 bases. Looked up from germline, CDR1 is ENHRY and CDR2 is SYGVKD. The CDR3 has 15 amino acids. The CDR3 sequence: CAISEGRGQTDTQYF. The DNA for the CDR3 is TGTGCCATCAGTGAGGGCAGGGGGCAAACAGATACGCAGTATTTT.

The chain couples TRBV5-1 to TRBJ1-2; D is unclear. CDR3 length: 14 amino acids. Germline V lookup: CDR1 SGHRS, CDR2 YFSETQ. V shed 0 bases and J shed 7 bases, with 13 bases lying between them. The CDR3 here is CASSLERTGGGYTF. CDR3 nucleotide sequence: TGCGCCAGCAGCTTGGAAAGGACGGGAGGTGGCTACACCTTC.

The chain couples TRBV5-1 to TRBJ2-1; no firm D call. Germline CDR1 SGHRS, CDR2 YFSETQ. V was pared by 3 bases and J by 2 bases, with 9 bases between. CDR3 length: 14 residues. The CDR3 sequence is CASSSLLTYNEQFF. CDR3 nucleotides: TGCGCCAGCAGCTCCCTTTTAACCTACAATGAGCAGTTCTTC. Using reference TRBV5-1 and TRBJ2-1 for the parts outside the CDR3, the full variable domain is KAGVTQTPRYLIKTRGQQVTLSCSPISGHRSVSWYQQTPGQGLQFLFEYFSETQRNKGNFPGRFSGRQFSNSRSEMNVSTLELGDSALYLCASSSLLTYNEQFFGPGTRLTVL.

The CDR3 sequence: CASSLYQARLGLNQPQHF. In nucleotides, the CDR3 is TGTGCCAGCAGTTTATATCAAGCAAGGTTGGGGCTCAATCAGCCCCAGCATTTT. V usage is TRBV28 and J usage is TRBJ1-5, with D possibly being TRBD1 (5 bases). The CDR3 spans 18 residues. Trimming cost V 1 base and J 3 bases, with 19 bases left between them. Germline V lookup: CDR1 MDHEN, CDR2 SYDVKM. Together with reference TRBV28 and TRBJ1-5, the CDR3 gives the full variable domain: DVKVTQSSRYLVKRTGEKVFLECVQDMDHENMFWYRQDPGLGLRLIYFSYDVKMKEKGDIPEGYSVSREKKERFSLILESASTNQTSMYLCASSLYQARLGLNQPQHFGDGTRLSIL.

V is TRBV5-6 and J is TRBJ1-1; TRBD1 agrees at 8 bases. Germline V lookup: CDR1 SGHDT, CDR2 YYEEEE. V was pared by 5 bases and J by 4 bases, with 1 base of the junction left unmatched. The CDR3 is 12 residues long. The CDR3 is CASRQGATEAFF. For the CDR3, the DNA is TGTGCCAGCAGGCAGGGGGCCACTGAAGCTTTCTTT.

The chain joins TRBV6-5 to TRBJ2-1; tentative D call: TRBD2 (5 bases). The CDR3 has 14 residues. Germline lookup yields CDR1 MNHEY and CDR2 SVGAGI. The germline V and J ends were trimmed by 8 bases and 7 bases, with 18 bases remaining between them. CDR3 nucleotide sequence: TGTGCCAGCTCCCCTTCACGGGATAGGAATGAGCAGTTCTTC. Protein: CASSPSRDRNEQFF.

This chain uses TRBV28 with TRBJ2-7; 9 positions match TRBD1. CDR3 size: 14 residues. J gave up 3 bases and V 4 bases, and 4 bases lay outside the gene matches. Per the germline V gene, CDR1 is MDHEN and CDR2 is SYDVKM. The CDR3 DNA sequence: TGTGCCAGCAGTTCGGGACAGGGCCTCTACGAGCAGTACTTC. Amino acids: CASSSGQGLYEQYF.

The chain carries TRBV5-4 and TRBJ1-3; tentative D call: TRBD1 (5 bases). V was shortened by 0 bases and J by 4 bases, with 8 bases between the two germline ends. CDR1 is SGHNT and CDR2 is YYREEE in the germline V gene (reference sequence). This CDR3 has 14 residues. As DNA, the CDR3 is TGTGCCAGCAGCTTGGACAGGACCGGAAACACCATATATTTT. It specifies CASSLDRTGNTIYF. The whole variable domain, filled in from reference TRBV5-4 and TRBJ1-3, reads ETGVTQSPTHLIKTRGQQVTLRCSSQSGHNTVSWYQQALGQGPQFIFQYYREEENGRGNFPPRFSGLQFPNYSSELNVNALELDDSALYLCASSLDRTGNTIYFGEGSWLTVV.

The chain couples TRBV19 to TRBJ1-2, with TRBD1 matching 9 bases. With 6 bases clipped from V and 3 bases from J, the junction kept 5 bases outside the gene matches. Germline V gene lookup returns CDR1 LNHDA and CDR2 SQIVND (reference sequence). The CDR3 loop spans 14 amino acids. This chain's CDR3 is CASRTTGGHYGYTF. The CDR3 nucleotides read TGTGCCAGTAGAACGACAGGGGGGCACTATGGCTACACCTTC.

The V gene is TRBV19, the J gene TRBJ1-2; a possible D gene is TRBD1 (6 bases). Trimming removed 5 bases at V and 8 bases at J, with 12 bases between. Germline CDR1 and CDR2: LNHDA and SQIVND (reference sequence). The CDR3 runs 12 residues. CDR3 bases: TGTGCCAGTAGTCGGGGGGCAAAGGGCTACACCTTC. The encoded protein is CASSRGAKGYTF.

The table lists this clone with a count of one. The gene calls are TRBV30 and TRBJ1-5; TRBD1 might be the D (5 bases). The CDR3 runs to 12 residues. V shed 5 bases and J shed 5 bases, with 10 bases lying between them. Germline lookup yields CDR1 GTSNPN and CDR2 SVGIG (reference sequence). This CDR3 is CAWDQGDQPQHF. CDR3 sequence (DNA): TGTGCCTGGGACCAGGGTGATCAGCCCCAGCATTTT.

The rearrangement links TRBV5-1 to TRBJ1-2; TRBD1 agrees at 10 bases. The CDR3 sequence is 16 residues long. The ends lost 2 bases at V and 8 bases at J; junction bases unmatched: 12. Germline V lookup: CDR1 SGHRS, CDR2 YFSETQ. CDR3 DNA sequence: TGCGCCAGCAGCTTAGAAGCCGGGACAGGGGATCACGGCTACACCTTC. The encoded protein is CASSLEAGTGDHGYTF.

J is TRBJ1-3 and V is TRBV28; 8 bases map to TRBD1. Germline V gene data show CDR1 as MDHEN and CDR2 as SYDVKM. V dropped 3 bases and J dropped 4; count of bases not matched to a gene: 2. The CDR3 is 14 residues long. CDR3 sequence (DNA): TGTGCCAGCAGTTTGGGGACAGGCGGAAACACCATATATTTT. Translated, it gives CASSLGTGGNTIYF.

The chain is built from TRBV2 and TRBJ2-3; 11 bases fit TRBD2. CDR1 is SNHLY and CDR2 is FYNNEI in the germline V gene. The V gene end was trimmed by 7 bases and the J gene end by 1 base; junction bases not matched to a gene: 10. The CDR3 has 17 residues. In DNA, the CDR3 is TGTGCCAGCAAGGGGGTGACTAGCGGGACACGCACAGATACGCAGTATTTT. It yields the protein CASKGVTSGTRTDTQYF.

The CDR3 protein is CASPSSSYGNTIYF. In DNA, the CDR3 is TGTGCCAGCCCTTCCTCCAGTTATGGAAACACCATATATTTT. This chain uses TRBV6-1 with TRBJ1-3; D gene ambiguous. Between the trimmed V and J ends, which lost 8 bases and 3 bases, there was a span of 14 bases. The CDR3 covers 14 residues. CDR1 MNHNS and CDR2 SASEGT come from the germline V gene.

This clone was recorded at least ten times. The chain carries TRBV6-4 and TRBJ2-2; D is perhaps TRBD2 (5 bases). The germline V gene has CDR1 MRHNA and CDR2 SNTAGT. The CDR3 consists of 14 residues. The V gene lost 8 bases and the J gene lost 6 bases, with 16 bases spanning the gap. CDR3 bases: TGTGCCAGCCAATCCCGGGAATCCTCCGGGGAGCTGTTTTTT. Translating gives CASQSRESSGELFF.